Listed below are T cell receptor beta chains from one sample, sequenced in a study of cytomegalovirus exposure and HLA in healthy donors. Measured with immunoSEQ multiplex PCR; TCRdb has only the in-frame clones, and not every one. The table has some 120,000 clones, approximately 91% seen once; the top ten hold roughly 2%. Source material: PBMCs. All receptors come from a woman in her late teens or twenties in good health and CMV-seronegative. The CDR3 runs from the conserved cysteine through the conserved F or W. Each record gives: V gene, D gene, clone size, J gene, CDR3 length, CDR3 DNA, CDR3 protein. The D gene is left open where the match is weak. The size entry is marked missing in some rows and otherwise reads once, few, many or a size class.

v_gene: TRBV21-1; d_gene: .; abundance: .; j_gene: TRBJ1-5; len: 19; CDR3nt: TGTGCCAGCAACCGGTTGCAGAGAGTACGGGACAGGGACAATCAGCCCCAGCATTTT; CDR3aa: CASNRLQRVRDRDNQPQHF
v_gene: TRBV18; d_gene: TRBD1; abundance: .; j_gene: TRBJ2-7; len: 15; CDR3nt: TGTGCCAGCTCACCTTCCGGGACAGGCTCCTACGAGCAGTACTTC; CDR3aa: CASSPSGTGSYEQYF
v_gene: TRBV28; d_gene: .; abundance: .; j_gene: TRBJ2-7; len: 14; CDR3nt: TGTGCCAGCAGTTCGGGACTCTCCTCCTACGAGCAGTACTTC; CDR3aa: CASSSGLSSYEQYF
v_gene: TRBV4-2; d_gene: TRBD1; abundance: .; j_gene: TRBJ1-5; len: 14; CDR3nt: TGTGCCAGCAGCCCCACAGGGGGACATCAGCCCCAGCATTTT; CDR3aa: CASSPTGGHQPQHF
v_gene: TRBV11-2; d_gene: TRBD2; abundance: .; j_gene: TRBJ2-3; len: 17; CDR3nt: TGTGCCAGCAGCTTAACGCCGTGGCGGGAGAGGACAGATACGCAGTATTTT; CDR3aa: CASSLTPWRERTDTQYF
v_gene: TRBV7-8; d_gene: TRBD2; abundance: .; j_gene: TRBJ2-1; len: 15; CDR3nt: TGTGCCAGCAGCTTAGAGGTCGGGTTTCTAGCGGCACAGTTCTTC; CDR3aa: CASSLEVGFLAAQFF
v_gene: TRBV18; d_gene: .; abundance: .; j_gene: TRBJ1-1; len: 13; CDR3nt: TGTGCCAGCTCAATTGAGGGCGGGACTGAAGCTTTCTTT; CDR3aa: CASSIEGGTEAFF
v_gene: TRBV7-6; d_gene: TRBD2; abundance: once; j_gene: TRBJ2-5; len: 19; CDR3nt: TGTGCCAGCAGCTTAAGCCCGGGGGGGGTAGCGGCCAGATGGGAGACCCAGTACTTC; CDR3aa: CASSLSPGGVAARWETQYF
v_gene: TRBV5-1; d_gene: .; abundance: .; j_gene: TRBJ1-2; len: 14; CDR3nt: TGCGCCAGCAGCGAGGACAGTTCCACCTATGGCTACACCTTC; CDR3aa: CASSEDSSTYGYTF
v_gene: TRBV5-4; d_gene: TRBD2; abundance: .; j_gene: TRBJ2-3; len: 16; CDR3nt: TGTGCCAGCAGCGCGACTAGCGGGAGGCTGGCAGATACGCAGTATTTT; CDR3aa: CASSATSGRLADTQYF
v_gene: TRBV13; d_gene: .; abundance: .; j_gene: TRBJ2-1; len: 14; CDR3nt: TGTGCCAGCAGCTTAGAGCTAGCTCAGAATGAGCAGTTCTTC; CDR3aa: CASSLELAQNEQFF
v_gene: TRBV19; d_gene: .; abundance: .; j_gene: TRBJ2-3; len: 15; CDR3nt: TGTGCCAGTAGTCTAATAGGACAGCCCACAGATACGCAGTATTTT; CDR3aa: CASSLIGQPTDTQYF
v_gene: TRBV7-5; d_gene: .; abundance: .; j_gene: TRBJ2-7; len: 17; CDR3nt: TGTGTCAGAAGCTTAGCAAAAGCGACAGGGGGACCCTACGAGCAGTACTTC; CDR3aa: CVRSLAKATGGPYEQYF
v_gene: TRBV2; d_gene: TRBD2; abundance: .; j_gene: TRBJ2-3; len: 16; CDR3nt: TGTGCCAGCAGTCCGGGACTAGCGGGCAGCACAGATACGCAGTATTTT; CDR3aa: CASSPGLAGSTDTQYF
v_gene: TRBV19; d_gene: .; abundance: .; j_gene: TRBJ1-1; len: 15; CDR3nt: TGTGCCAGTACCCCCTTGTCAGCAGGGCACACTGAAGCTTTCTTT; CDR3aa: CASTPLSAGHTEAFF
v_gene: TRBV6-4; d_gene: .; abundance: .; j_gene: TRBJ2-1; len: 14; CDR3nt: TGTGCCAGCAGTGACTCGGGACAACACAATGAGCAGTTCTTC; CDR3aa: CASSDSGQHNEQFF
v_gene: TRBV27; d_gene: TRBD1; abundance: .; j_gene: TRBJ2-7; len: 15; CDR3nt: TGTGCCAGCAGATGGGGGACAGGGCCCACCTACGAGCAGTACTTC; CDR3aa: CASRWGTGPTYEQYF
v_gene: TRBV11-3; d_gene: TRBD2; abundance: once; j_gene: TRBJ2-3; len: 16; CDR3nt: TGTGCCAGCAGCTCCACTAGCGGGAGGGCTACAGATACGCAGTATTTT; CDR3aa: CASSSTSGRATDTQYF
v_gene: TRBV13; d_gene: TRBD2; abundance: .; j_gene: TRBJ2-2; len: 17; CDR3nt: TGTGCCAGCAGCCCCCCCAATAGCGGGGCGAACACCGGGGAGCTGTTTTTT; CDR3aa: CASSPPNSGANTGELFF
v_gene: TRBV7-8; d_gene: .; abundance: .; j_gene: TRBJ2-1; len: 16; CDR3nt: TGTGCCAGCAGCCGAGGACTAATGAGCTCCTACAATGAGCAGTTCTTC; CDR3aa: CASSRGLMSSYNEQFF
v_gene: TRBV25-1; d_gene: TRBD2; abundance: .; j_gene: TRBJ2-7; len: 14; CDR3nt: TGTGCCAGCAGTCGGACTAGCGGGAACTACGAGCAGTACTTC; CDR3aa: CASSRTSGNYEQYF
v_gene: TRBV6-5; d_gene: TRBD1; abundance: few; j_gene: TRBJ1-5; len: 15; CDR3nt: TGTGCCAGCAGGTCCACCGGGACAGGGGTTCAGCCCCAGCATTTT; CDR3aa: CASRSTGTGVQPQHF
v_gene: TRBV19; d_gene: TRBD2; abundance: .; j_gene: TRBJ2-7; len: 18; CDR3nt: TGTGCCAGTACCTTCGGGACTAGCGGGGAGGGCGTCGCCTACGAGCAGTACTTC; CDR3aa: CASTFGTSGEGVAYEQYF
v_gene: TRBV6-5; d_gene: .; abundance: .; j_gene: TRBJ2-1; len: 13; CDR3nt: TGTGCCAGCAGCCCGGGACTCTACAATGAGCAGTTCTTC; CDR3aa: CASSPGLYNEQFF
v_gene: TRBV6-6; d_gene: TRBD2; abundance: .; j_gene: TRBJ2-3; len: 12; CDR3nt: TGTGCCAGCAGCACAGGAAGCGGGAGGCAGTATTTT; CDR3aa: CASSTGSGRQYF
v_gene: TRBV7-9; d_gene: .; abundance: .; j_gene: TRBJ2-5; len: 11; CDR3nt: TGTGCCAGCAGCTCTCCTGTCGGCCAGTACTTC; CDR3aa: CASSSPVGQYF
v_gene: TRBV28; d_gene: TRBD1; abundance: .; j_gene: TRBJ2-7; len: 18; CDR3nt: TGTGCCAGCAGTCCAGATCCCGGGACAGGGGGGTGGTCCTACGAGCAGTACTTC; CDR3aa: CASSPDPGTGGWSYEQYF
v_gene: TRBV11-1; d_gene: TRBD2; abundance: .; j_gene: TRBJ2-5; len: 18; CDR3nt: TGTGCCAGCAGCTCCTGGAGGTTTGCGGCTAGCGGACAAGAGACCCAGTACTTC; CDR3aa: CASSSWRFAASGQETQYF